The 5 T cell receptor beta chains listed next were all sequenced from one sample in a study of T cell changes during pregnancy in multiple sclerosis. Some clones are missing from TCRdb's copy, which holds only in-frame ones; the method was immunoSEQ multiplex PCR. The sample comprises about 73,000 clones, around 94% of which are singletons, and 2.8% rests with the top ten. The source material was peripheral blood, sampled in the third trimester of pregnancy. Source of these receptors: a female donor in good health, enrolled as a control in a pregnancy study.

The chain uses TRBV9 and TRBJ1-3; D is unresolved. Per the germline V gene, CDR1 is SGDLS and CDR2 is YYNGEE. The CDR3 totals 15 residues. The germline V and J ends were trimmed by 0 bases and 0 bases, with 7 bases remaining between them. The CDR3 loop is CASSVGQASGNTIYF. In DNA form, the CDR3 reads TGTGCCAGCAGCGTAGGGCAGGCCTCTGGAAACACCATATATTTT.

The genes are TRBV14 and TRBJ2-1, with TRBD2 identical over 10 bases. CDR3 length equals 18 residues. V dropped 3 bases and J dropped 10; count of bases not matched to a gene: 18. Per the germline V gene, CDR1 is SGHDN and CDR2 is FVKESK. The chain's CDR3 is CASSQPGTSDRLSGEQFF. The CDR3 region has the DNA TGTGCCAGCAGCCAGCCCGGGACTAGCGATCGCCTCTCCGGAGAGCAGTTCTTC.

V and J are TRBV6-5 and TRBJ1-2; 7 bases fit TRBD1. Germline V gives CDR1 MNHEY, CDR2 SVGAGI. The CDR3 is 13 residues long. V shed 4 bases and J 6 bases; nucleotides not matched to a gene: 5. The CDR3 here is CASSFDREHGYTF. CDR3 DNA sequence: TGTGCCAGCAGTTTCGACAGGGAGCATGGCTACACCTTC.

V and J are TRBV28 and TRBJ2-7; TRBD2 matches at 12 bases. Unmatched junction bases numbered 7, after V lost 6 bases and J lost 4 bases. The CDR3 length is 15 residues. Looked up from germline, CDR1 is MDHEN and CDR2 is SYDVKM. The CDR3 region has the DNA TGTGCCAGCAGCGGACTAGCGGGATATGTTTACGAGCAGTACTTC. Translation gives CASSGLAGYVYEQYF. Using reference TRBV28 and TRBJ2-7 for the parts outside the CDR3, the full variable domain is DVKVTQSSRYLVKRTGEKVFLECVQDMDHENMFWYRQDPGLGLRLIYFSYDVKMKEKGDIPEGYSVSREKKERFSLILESASTNQTSMYLCASSGLAGYVYEQYFGPGTRLTVT.

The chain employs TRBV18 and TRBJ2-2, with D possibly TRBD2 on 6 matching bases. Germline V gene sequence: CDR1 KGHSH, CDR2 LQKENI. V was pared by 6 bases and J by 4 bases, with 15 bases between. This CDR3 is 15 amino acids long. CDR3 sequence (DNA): TGTGCCAGCTCGGTTGTAGCGGTGGGCACCGGGGAGCTGTTTTTT. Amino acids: CASSVVAVGTGELFF.